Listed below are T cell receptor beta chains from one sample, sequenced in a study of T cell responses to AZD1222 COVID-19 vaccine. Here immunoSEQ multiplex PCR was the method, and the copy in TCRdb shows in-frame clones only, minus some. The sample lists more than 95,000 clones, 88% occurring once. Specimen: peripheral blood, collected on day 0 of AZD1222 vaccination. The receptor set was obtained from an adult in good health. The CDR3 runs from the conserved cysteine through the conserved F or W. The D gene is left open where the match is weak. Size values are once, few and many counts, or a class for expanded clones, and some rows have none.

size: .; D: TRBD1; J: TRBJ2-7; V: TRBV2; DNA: TGTGCCAGCACCAAGGGACAGGGGGCTGCCTCCGAGCAGTACTTC; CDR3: CASTKGQGAASEQYF
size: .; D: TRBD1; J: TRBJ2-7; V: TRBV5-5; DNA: TGTGCCAGCAGCTTGGAAGGACAGGGCTTCTACTACGAGCAGTACTTC; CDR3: CASSLEGQGFYYEQYF
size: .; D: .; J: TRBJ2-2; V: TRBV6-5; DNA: TGTGCAACTCAGGGTAAAAAGTCCACCGGGGAGCTGTTTTTT; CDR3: CATQGKKSTGELFF
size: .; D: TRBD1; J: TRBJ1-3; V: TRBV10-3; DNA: TGTGCCATCAGAGGGACAGAGTCTGGAAACACCATATATTTT; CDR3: CAIRGTESGNTIYF
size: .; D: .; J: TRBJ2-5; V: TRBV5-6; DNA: TGTGCCAGCAGCTTATGGGCTATGGGGGAGACCCAGTACTTC; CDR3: CASSLWAMGETQYF
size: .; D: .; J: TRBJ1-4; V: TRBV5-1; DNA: TGCGCCAGCAGCCACGGGGTTTCGAGTGAAAAACTGTTTTTT; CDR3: CASSHGVSSEKLFF
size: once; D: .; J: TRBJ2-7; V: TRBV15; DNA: TGTGCCACCAGCAGAGATGGGGTAAACGAGCAGTACTTC; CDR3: CATSRDGVNEQYF
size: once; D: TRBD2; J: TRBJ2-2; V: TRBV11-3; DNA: TGTGCCAGCAGCTTAACTAGCGGGATCGACGGGGAGCTGTTTTTT; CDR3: CASSLTSGIDGELFF
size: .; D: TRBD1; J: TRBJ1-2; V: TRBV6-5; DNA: TGTGCCAGCAGTTACACGCGACAGGGGGCGATTGGCTACACCTTC; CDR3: CASSYTRQGAIGYTF
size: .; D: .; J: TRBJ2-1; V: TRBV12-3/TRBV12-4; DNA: TGTGCCAGCACCTTGGGCTTGGTCAATGAGCAGTTCTTC; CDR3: CASTLGLVNEQFF
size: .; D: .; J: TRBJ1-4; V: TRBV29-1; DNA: TGCAGCGTGCCGGAGGGAGGTTGGGGAGGTAGTGAAAAACTGTTTTTT; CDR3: CSVPEGGWGGSEKLFF
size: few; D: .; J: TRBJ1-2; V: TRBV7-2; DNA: TGTGCCAGCAGCTTAATGAACGGACGCTATGGCTACACCTTC; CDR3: CASSLMNGRYGYTF
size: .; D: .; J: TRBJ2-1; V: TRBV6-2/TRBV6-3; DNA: TGTGCCAGCAGTTACTCGGGGCTAAGCAATGAGCAGTTCTTC; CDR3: CASSYSGLSNEQFF
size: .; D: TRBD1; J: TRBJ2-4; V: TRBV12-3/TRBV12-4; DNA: TGTGCCAGCAGTCTCGGGACAGGCCGGATTCAGTACTTC; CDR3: CASSLGTGRIQYF
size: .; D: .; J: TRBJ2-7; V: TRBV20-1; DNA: TGCAGTGCTAGTTCCGTCGGGGCCCCGGGGTACGAGCAGTACTTC; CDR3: CSASSVGAPGYEQYF
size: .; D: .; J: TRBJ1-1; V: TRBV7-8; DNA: TGTGCCAGCAGCTTAGCCTACAAGGGAATGAACACTGAAGCTTTCTTT; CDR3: CASSLAYKGMNTEAFF
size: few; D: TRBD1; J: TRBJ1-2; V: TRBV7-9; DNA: TGTGCCAGCAGCGCGGACAGGGGGAGGGGGACCTTC; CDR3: CASSADRGRGTF
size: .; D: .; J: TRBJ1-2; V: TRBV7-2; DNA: TGTGCCAGCAGCTTAGAACGGGACTATGGCTACACCTTC; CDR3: CASSLERDYGYTF
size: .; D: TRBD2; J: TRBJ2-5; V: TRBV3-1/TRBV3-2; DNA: TGTGCCAGCAGCGCACGGACTAGCGGAGGGGGGGAGACCCAGTACTTC; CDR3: CASSARTSGGGETQYF
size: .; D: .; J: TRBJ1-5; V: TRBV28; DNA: TGTGCCAGCAGGGGGGGGGCAGCTTTACAGCCCCAGCATTTT; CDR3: CASRGGAALQPQHF
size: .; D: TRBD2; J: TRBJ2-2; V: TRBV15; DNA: TGTGCCACCAGCAGTCGGCGTAGCGGGGAGACCGGGGAGCTGTTTTTT; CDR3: CATSSRRSGETGELFF
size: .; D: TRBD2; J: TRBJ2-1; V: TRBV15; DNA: TGTGCCACCAGCAGAGATAGAAGGGCGGGAGCCGGAGGTGAGCAGTTCTTC; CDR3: CATSRDRRAGAGGEQFF
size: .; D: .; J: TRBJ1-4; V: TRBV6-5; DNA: TGTGCCAGCAGTTTGAGGGAAAGGGGTGAAAAACTGTTTTTT; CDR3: CASSLRERGEKLFF
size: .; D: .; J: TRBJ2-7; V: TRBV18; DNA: TGTGCCAGCTCACCAAGTGGCGCAGGACACCTTTCCTACGAGCAGTACTTC; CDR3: CASSPSGAGHLSYEQYF
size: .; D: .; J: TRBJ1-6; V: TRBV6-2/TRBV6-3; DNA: TGTGCCAGCAGTTACGCAGGGGAAATTTCACCCCTCCACTTT; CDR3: CASSYAGEISPLHF
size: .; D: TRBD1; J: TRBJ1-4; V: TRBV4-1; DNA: TGCGCCAGCAGCCAAAAGGACAGGGGACCTAATGAAAAACTGTTTTTT; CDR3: CASSQKDRGPNEKLFF
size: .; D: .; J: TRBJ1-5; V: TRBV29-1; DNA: TGCAGCCTTAATAGCAATCAGCCCCAGCATTTT; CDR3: CSLNSNQPQHF
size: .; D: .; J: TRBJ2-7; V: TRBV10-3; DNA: TGTGCCATCAGTGAGTTTAAAGGGGTCGGAGAGCAGTACTTC; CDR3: CAISEFKGVGEQYF
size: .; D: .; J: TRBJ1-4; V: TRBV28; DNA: TGTGCCAGCAGATCTTTGCTGGGGTCCGTTTTAGAGCGTGAAAAACTGTTTTTT; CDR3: CASRSLLGSVLEREKLFF
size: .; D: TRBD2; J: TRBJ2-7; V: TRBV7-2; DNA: TGTGCCAGCAGCTTAGACGGGACTATCCGATCCTACGAGCAGTACTTC; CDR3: CASSLDGTIRSYEQYF
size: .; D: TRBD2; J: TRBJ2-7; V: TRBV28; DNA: TGTGCCAGCGGGACGGGAGGGACCCTAACCTACGAGCAGTACTTC; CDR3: CASGTGGTLTYEQYF
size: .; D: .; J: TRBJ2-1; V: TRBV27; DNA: TGTGCCAGCACCCTAGGGCGTGGCGGTGAGCAGTTCTTC; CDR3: CASTLGRGGEQFF